This is a list of T cell receptor beta chains from one sample in a study of regulatory T cells in long-lasting Graves disease. TCRdb itself ran the multiplex PCR reads through MiXCR, one entry per CDR3 protein. The table shows 310,000 or so distinct CDR3 sequences, with roughly a fifth occurring only once. The material was peripheral blood mononuclear cells (PBMCs), obtained when the disease was refractory, from a patient treated with antithyroid drugs. These TCRs come from a female donor with Graves disease. Each CDR3 is given with its conserved first and last residue. Fields, in order: J gene, V gene, D gene, clone size, CDR3 protein, CDR3 DNA. The D gene is left open where the match is weak. Size tells how often a clone was seen (once, few, many) or the class of an expanded clone, and some rows leave it out.

j_gene: TRBJ2-7; v_gene: TRBV14; d_gene: TRBD1; abundance: -; CDR3aa: CASSQDGQGDWYEQYF; CDR3nt: TGTGCCAGCAGCCAAGATGGACAGGGTGATTGGTACGAGCAGTACTTC
j_gene: TRBJ2-7; v_gene: TRBV27; d_gene: -; abundance: -; CDR3aa: CASRTGREQYF; CDR3nt: TGTGCCAGCAGAACAGGGAGGGAGCAGTACTTC
j_gene: TRBJ2-7; v_gene: TRBV5-6; d_gene: TRBD1; abundance: -; CDR3aa: CASSPWGQYLYEQYF; CDR3nt: TGTGCCAGCAGCCCCTGGGGACAGTACCTTTACGAGCAGTACTTC
j_gene: TRBJ1-5; v_gene: TRBV12-3/TRBV12-4; d_gene: TRBD1; abundance: many; CDR3aa: CASSRDREQPQHF; CDR3nt: TGTGCCAGCAGTCGCGACAGGGAACAGCCCCAGCATTTT
j_gene: TRBJ1-4; v_gene: TRBV11-2; d_gene: TRBD1; abundance: -; CDR3aa: CASSPTGVDEKLFF; CDR3nt: TGTGCCAGCAGCCCGACAGGGGTTGATGAAAAACTGTTTTTT
j_gene: TRBJ1-1; v_gene: TRBV12-5; d_gene: -; abundance: -; CDR3aa: CPRAEAFF; CDR3nt: TGTCCCAGGGCTGAAGCTTTCTTT
j_gene: TRBJ2-2; v_gene: TRBV2; d_gene: TRBD2; abundance: many; CDR3aa: CASIQTGGSTGELFF; CDR3nt: TGTGCCAGCATTCAAACGGGGGGTTCCACCGGGGAGCTGTTTTTT
j_gene: TRBJ2-3; v_gene: TRBV6-5; d_gene: -; abundance: -; CDR3aa: CASSYSRVVADTQYF; CDR3nt: TGTGCCAGCAGTTACTCGCGCGTGGTAGCAGATACGCAGTATTTT
j_gene: TRBJ1-1; v_gene: TRBV6-1; d_gene: -; abundance: -; CDR3aa: CASSVNSDSEAFF; CDR3nt: TGTGCCAGCAGTGTAAATTCCGACAGTGAAGCTTTCTTT
j_gene: TRBJ1-1; v_gene: TRBV7-9; d_gene: -; abundance: many; CDR3aa: CASSPRGTGHPNTEAFF; CDR3nt: TGTGCCAGCAGCCCCCGAGGGACGGGACATCCGAACACTGAAGCTTTCTTT
j_gene: TRBJ2-7; v_gene: TRBV6-1; d_gene: -; abundance: -; CDR3aa: CASSPFAGGAGEQYF; CDR3nt: TGTGCCAGCAGCCCCTTCGCTGGGGGGGCCGGCGAGCAGTACTTC
j_gene: TRBJ2-5; v_gene: TRBV11-3; d_gene: -; abundance: -; CDR3aa: CASSLETDQETQYF; CDR3nt: TGTGCCAGCAGCTTGGAGACGGACCAAGAGACCCAGTACTTC
j_gene: TRBJ2-4; v_gene: TRBV9; d_gene: -; abundance: once; CDR3aa: CASSVTSSAKNIQYF; CDR3nt: TGTGCCAGCAGCGTCACGTCGTCAGCCAAAAACATTCAGTACTTC
j_gene: TRBJ2-2; v_gene: TRBV28; d_gene: TRBD1; abundance: -; CDR3aa: CASRPGQVTGELFF; CDR3nt: TGTGCCAGCAGACCGGGACAGGTCACCGGGGAGCTGTTTTTT
j_gene: TRBJ2-2; v_gene: TRBV6-1; d_gene: -; abundance: -; CDR3aa: CASNPRGPTGELFF; CDR3nt: TGTGCCAGCAACCCCCGCGGGCCTACCGGGGAGCTGTTTTTT
j_gene: TRBJ2-2; v_gene: TRBV2; d_gene: -; abundance: many; CDR3aa: CASRGAGPNTGELFF; CDR3nt: TGTGCCAGCCGGGGGGCGGGCCCCAACACCGGGGAGCTGTTTTTT
j_gene: TRBJ2-5; v_gene: TRBV11-2; d_gene: TRBD2; abundance: many; CDR3aa: CASSLDSGLGGGAKKETQYF; CDR3nt: TGTGCCAGCAGCTTAGATTCGGGACTAGGAGGGGGGGCAAAAAAAGAGACCCAGTACTTC
j_gene: TRBJ1-1; v_gene: TRBV7-2; d_gene: -; abundance: few; CDR3aa: CASSLLGHQNTEAFF; CDR3nt: TGTGCCAGCAGCCTCCTGGGACACCAGAACACTGAAGCTTTCTTT
j_gene: TRBJ2-7; v_gene: TRBV2; d_gene: -; abundance: many; CDR3aa: CATTTGYEQYF; CDR3nt: TGTGCCACCACGACAGGCTACGAGCAGTACTTC
j_gene: TRBJ1-1; v_gene: TRBV10-3; d_gene: -; abundance: many; CDR3aa: CATGRSGTEAFF; CDR3nt: TGTGCCACCGGACGTTCTGGAACTGAAGCTTTCTTT
j_gene: TRBJ2-7; v_gene: TRBV6-5; d_gene: TRBD2; abundance: -; CDR3aa: CASSYGRASGTYEQYF; CDR3nt: TGTGCCAGCAGTTACGGGAGGGCTAGCGGGACCTACGAGCAGTACTTC
j_gene: TRBJ2-3; v_gene: TRBV12-3/TRBV12-4; d_gene: -; abundance: -; CDR3aa: CASTQGILSTDTQYF; CDR3nt: TGTGCCAGCACCCAAGGCATCCTTAGCACAGATACGCAGTATTTT
j_gene: TRBJ1-2; v_gene: TRBV5-6; d_gene: TRBD1; abundance: few; CDR3aa: CASSMTGFYGYTF; CDR3nt: TGTGCCAGCAGCATGACAGGGTTCTATGGCTACACCTTC
j_gene: TRBJ2-4; v_gene: TRBV11-3; d_gene: TRBD2; abundance: few; CDR3aa: CASSPGAGGAIQYF; CDR3nt: TGTGCCAGCAGCCCTGGAGCGGGGGGTGCCATTCAGTACTTC
j_gene: TRBJ1-2; v_gene: TRBV7-2; d_gene: -; abundance: -; CDR3aa: CASSFPTSGYTF; CDR3nt: TGTGCCAGCAGCTTTCCTACGAGTGGCTACACCTTC
j_gene: TRBJ2-2; v_gene: TRBV5-1; d_gene: TRBD1; abundance: -; CDR3aa: CASSVDRVNTGELFF; CDR3nt: TGCGCCAGCAGCGTGGACAGGGTCAACACCGGGGAGCTGTTTTTT
j_gene: TRBJ2-2; v_gene: TRBV6-1; d_gene: -; abundance: once; CDR3aa: CASSEGDQPELFF; CDR3nt: TGTGCCAGCAGTGAAGGGGACCAGCCGGAGCTGTTTTTT
j_gene: TRBJ2-7; v_gene: TRBV5-1; d_gene: -; abundance: few; CDR3aa: CASSHWDMREYEQYF; CDR3nt: TGCGCCAGCAGTCATTGGGACATGAGGGAGTACGAGCAGTACTTC
j_gene: TRBJ1-2; v_gene: TRBV7-9; d_gene: -; abundance: -; CDR3aa: CASSLLPTVTNYGYTF; CDR3nt: TGTGCCAGCAGCTTACTCCCGACTGTTACTAACTATGGCTACACCTTC
j_gene: TRBJ1-6; v_gene: TRBV11-2; d_gene: TRBD1; abundance: -; CDR3aa: CASSFGTGGSYNSPLHF; CDR3nt: TGTGCCAGCAGCTTCGGGACAGGGGGCTCCTATAATTCACCCCTCCACTTT
j_gene: TRBJ2-3; v_gene: TRBV7-9; d_gene: -; abundance: -; CDR3aa: CASSFYQDRSTDTQYF; CDR3nt: TGTGCCAGCAGCTTTTACCAGGACAGAAGCACAGATACGCAGTATTTT
j_gene: TRBJ1-1; v_gene: TRBV20-1; d_gene: -; abundance: few; CDR3aa: CSARDGARTNTEAFF; CDR3nt: TGCAGTGCTAGAGATGGGGCCCGCACGAACACTGAAGCTTTCTTT
j_gene: TRBJ1-2; v_gene: TRBV12-5; d_gene: -; abundance: many; CDR3aa: CASALRGNGLYGYTF; CDR3nt: TGTGCTAGTGCCTTGCGGGGGAATGGTCTCTATGGCTACACCTTC
j_gene: TRBJ2-4; v_gene: TRBV7-6; d_gene: -; abundance: -; CDR3aa: CASSLGTGSYQYF; CDR3nt: TGTGCCAGCAGCTTAGGGACTGGTTCGTATCAGTACTTC
j_gene: TRBJ1-1; v_gene: TRBV7-9; d_gene: -; abundance: few; CDR3aa: CASSSPRGGLRTEAFF; CDR3nt: TGTGCCAGCAGCTCGCCGCGGGGAGGGCTGAGAACTGAAGCTTTCTTT
j_gene: TRBJ2-1; v_gene: TRBV15; d_gene: TRBD2; abundance: -; CDR3aa: CATSREGRGGRSYNEQFF; CDR3nt: TGTGCCACCAGCAGAGAAGGGCGGGGCGGGAGATCCTACAATGAGCAGTTCTTC
j_gene: TRBJ1-3; v_gene: TRBV19; d_gene: -; abundance: -; CDR3aa: CASSTLGPNSGNTIYF; CDR3nt: TGTGCCAGTAGTACGTTAGGACCTAACTCTGGAAACACCATATATTTT
j_gene: TRBJ1-1; v_gene: TRBV6-1; d_gene: TRBD1; abundance: many; CDR3aa: CASRGQGRYGTEAFF; CDR3nt: TGTGCCAGCAGAGGACAGGGTAGATATGGCACTGAAGCTTTCTTT
j_gene: TRBJ1-2; v_gene: TRBV19; d_gene: -; abundance: many; CDR3aa: CASSVDSALRKSYTF; CDR3nt: TGTGCCAGTAGTGTCGACAGCGCCCTCCGTAAGAGCTACACCTTC
j_gene: TRBJ1-4; v_gene: TRBV20-1; d_gene: TRBD1; abundance: many; CDR3aa: CSARYDRVGEKLFF; CDR3nt: TGCAGTGCTAGATACGACAGGGTCGGTGAAAAACTGTTTTTT
j_gene: TRBJ2-7; v_gene: TRBV28; d_gene: TRBD1; abundance: many; CDR3aa: CASSLSQGAHEQYF; CDR3nt: TGTGCCAGCAGTTTATCACAGGGGGCCCACGAGCAGTACTTC
j_gene: TRBJ1-1; v_gene: TRBV2; d_gene: -; abundance: many; CDR3aa: CASSPTGFSTEAFF; CDR3nt: TGTGCCAGCAGTCCTACAGGGTTTAGCACTGAAGCTTTCTTT
j_gene: TRBJ2-3; v_gene: TRBV11-2; d_gene: -; abundance: few; CDR3aa: CASNFGTDTQYF; CDR3nt: TGTGCCAGCAACTTTGGCACAGATACGCAGTATTTT
j_gene: TRBJ1-6; v_gene: TRBV7-3; d_gene: -; abundance: -; CDR3aa: CASGREGGSPLHF; CDR3nt: TGTGCCAGCGGCCGTGAGGGAGGTTCACCCCTCCACTTT
j_gene: TRBJ2-7; v_gene: TRBV5-1; d_gene: -; abundance: -; CDR3aa: CASGPVATNSYEQYF; CDR3nt: TGCGCCAGCGGCCCCGTAGCTACTAACTCCTACGAGCAGTACTTC
j_gene: TRBJ2-3; v_gene: TRBV4-1; d_gene: -; abundance: many; CDR3aa: CASSQVPGVTDTQYF; CDR3nt: TGCGCCAGCAGCCAAGTGCCGGGAGTGACAGATACGCAGTATTTT